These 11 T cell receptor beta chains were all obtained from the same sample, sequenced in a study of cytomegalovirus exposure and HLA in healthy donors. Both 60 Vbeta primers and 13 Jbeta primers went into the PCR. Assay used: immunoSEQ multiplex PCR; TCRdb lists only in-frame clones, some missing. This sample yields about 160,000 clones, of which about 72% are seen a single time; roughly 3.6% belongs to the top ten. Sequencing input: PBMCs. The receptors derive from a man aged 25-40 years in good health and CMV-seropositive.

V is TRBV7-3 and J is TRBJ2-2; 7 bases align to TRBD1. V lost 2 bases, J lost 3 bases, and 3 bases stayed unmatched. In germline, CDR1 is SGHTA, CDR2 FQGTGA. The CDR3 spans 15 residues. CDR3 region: CASSLSTGDTGELFF. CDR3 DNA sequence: TGTGCCAGCAGCTTATCTACAGGGGACACCGGGGAGCTGTTTTTT.

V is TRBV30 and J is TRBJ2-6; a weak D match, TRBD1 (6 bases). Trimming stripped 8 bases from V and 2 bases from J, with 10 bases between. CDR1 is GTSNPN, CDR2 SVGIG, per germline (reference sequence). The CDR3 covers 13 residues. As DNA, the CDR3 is TGTGCCGGAACAGGGACTGGGGCCAACGTCCTGACTTTC. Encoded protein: CAGTGTGANVLTF.

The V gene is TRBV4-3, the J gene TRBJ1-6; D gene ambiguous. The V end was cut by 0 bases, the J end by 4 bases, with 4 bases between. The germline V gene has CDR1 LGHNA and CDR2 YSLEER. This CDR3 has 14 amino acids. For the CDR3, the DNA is TGCGCCAGCAGCCAAGATGAGTATAATTCACCCCTCCACTTT. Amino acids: CASSQDEYNSPLHF.

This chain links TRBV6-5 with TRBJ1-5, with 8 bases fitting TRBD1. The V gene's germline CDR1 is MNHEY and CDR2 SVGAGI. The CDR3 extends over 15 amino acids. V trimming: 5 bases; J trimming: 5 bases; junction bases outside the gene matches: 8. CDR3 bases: TGTGCCAGCAGTCCATGGACAGGGAAGGATCAGCCCCAGCATTTT. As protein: CASSPWTGKDQPQHF.

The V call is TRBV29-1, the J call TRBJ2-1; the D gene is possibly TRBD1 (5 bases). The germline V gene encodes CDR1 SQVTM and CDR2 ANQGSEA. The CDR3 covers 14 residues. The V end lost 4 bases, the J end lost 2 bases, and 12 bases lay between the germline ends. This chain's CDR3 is CSVVGETTYNEQFF. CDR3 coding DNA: TGCAGCGTTGTAGGGGAAACAACCTACAATGAGCAGTTCTTC.

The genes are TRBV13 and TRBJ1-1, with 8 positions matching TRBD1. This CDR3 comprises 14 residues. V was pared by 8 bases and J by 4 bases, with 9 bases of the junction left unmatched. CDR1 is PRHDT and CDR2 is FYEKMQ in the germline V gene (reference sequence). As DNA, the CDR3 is TGTGCCAGCGGTTCAGGGGGCGGGAGCACTGAAGCTTTCTTT. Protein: CASGSGGGSTEAFF.

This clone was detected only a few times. The CDR3 DNA reads as TGTGCCACCAACAGGGACAGGAGTGTGAACACTGAAGCTTTCTTT. It specifies CATNRDRSVNTEAFF. The chain joins TRBV15 to TRBJ1-1, with TRBD1 identical over 8 bases. CDR3 length equals 15 residues. With 7 bases clipped from V and 0 bases from J, the junction kept 7 bases outside the gene matches. Germline CDR1 and CDR2: LNHNV and YYDKDF (reference sequence).

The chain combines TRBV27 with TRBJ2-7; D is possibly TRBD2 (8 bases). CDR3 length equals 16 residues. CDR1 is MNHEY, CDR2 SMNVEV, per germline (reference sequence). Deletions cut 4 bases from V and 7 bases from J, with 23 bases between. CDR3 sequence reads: CASSWDDRAQRGEQYF. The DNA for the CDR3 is TGTGCCAGCAGTTGGGATGACAGGGCCCAGCGGGGGGAGCAGTACTTC.

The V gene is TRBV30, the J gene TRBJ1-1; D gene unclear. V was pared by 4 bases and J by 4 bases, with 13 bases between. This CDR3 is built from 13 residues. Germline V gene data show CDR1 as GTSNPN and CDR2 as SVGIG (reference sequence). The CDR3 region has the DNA TGTGCCTGGAAGTCGTGGTCGAGCACTGAAGCTTTCTTT. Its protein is CAWKSWSSTEAFF.

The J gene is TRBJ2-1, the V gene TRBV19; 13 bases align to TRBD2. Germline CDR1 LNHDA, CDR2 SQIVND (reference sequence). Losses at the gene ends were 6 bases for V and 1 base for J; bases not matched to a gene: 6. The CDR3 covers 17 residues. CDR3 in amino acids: CASRRTSGGLSYNEQFF. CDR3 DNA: TGTGCCAGTAGGAGGACTAGCGGGGGCCTTTCCTACAATGAGCAGTTCTTC. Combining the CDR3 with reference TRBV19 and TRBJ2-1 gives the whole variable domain DGGITQSPKYLFRKEGQNVTLSCEQNLNHDAMYWYRQDPGQGLRLIYYSQIVNDFQKGDIAEGYSVSREKKESFPLTVTSAQKNPTAFYLCASRRTSGGLSYNEQFFGPGTRLTVL.

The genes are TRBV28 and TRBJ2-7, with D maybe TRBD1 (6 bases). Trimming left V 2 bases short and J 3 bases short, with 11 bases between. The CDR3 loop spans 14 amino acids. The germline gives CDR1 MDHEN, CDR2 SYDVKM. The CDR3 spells CASSLRGQSYEQYF. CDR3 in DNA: TGTGCCAGCAGTTTACGAGGACAGAGCTACGAGCAGTACTTC.